Below, 13 T cell receptor beta chains from the same sample are listed, as sequenced in a study of graft-versus-host responses after intestinal transplantation. Repertoires were generated with immunoSEQ multiplex PCR, while TCRdb's copy carries only in-frame clones and drops some. The repertoire consists of 85,000 to 95,000 clones, with roughly 91% occurring once and the leading ten covering roughly 2%. Antigens for these TCRs are unknown. This sample comprised unstimulated CD8+ T cells sorted from spleen or lymph node cells, obtained before intestinal transplant. All receptors come from a human donor who received an intestinal transplant.

The genes are TRBV27 and TRBJ2-7, with D possibly being TRBD1 (6 bases). The germline V and J ends were trimmed by 2 bases and 5 bases, with 10 bases remaining between them. CDR1 is MNHEY and CDR2 is SMNVEV in the germline V gene (reference sequence). The CDR3 has 13 residues. The DNA for the CDR3 is TGTGCCAGCAGTTTACAGGGGAGCCACGAGCAGTACTTC. Its translation is CASSLQGSHEQYF.

This clone was counted a single time. The genes are TRBV27 and TRBJ2-7, with TRBD1 identical over 7 bases. The CDR3 is made up of 14 amino acids. V was clipped by 7 bases and J by 1 base; unmatched bases: 7. Germline values: CDR1 MNHEY, CDR2 SMNVEV (reference sequence). The CDR3 spells CASTPTGTSYEQYF. CDR3 DNA sequence: TGTGCCAGCACCCCGACAGGGACGTCCTACGAGCAGTACTTC.

In DNA form, the CDR3 reads TGTGCCATCAGTGACCAATTCACGGGGGGACCCACAGATACGCAGTATTTT. This encodes CAISDQFTGGPTDTQYF. The gene calls are TRBV10-3 and TRBJ2-3; 7 nucleotides agree with TRBD2. This CDR3 has 17 residues. Trimming cost V 3 bases and J 2 bases; bases outside gene matches: 11. Germline CDR1 ENHRY, CDR2 SYGVKD.

V usage is TRBV27 and J usage is TRBJ1-6, with D perhaps matching TRBD1 (6 bases). Germline CDR1 is MNHEY and CDR2 is SMNVEV (reference sequence). The ends were cut back, 4 bases at V and 9 bases at J, with 16 bases in the middle. The CDR3 loop spans 15 amino acids. CDR3 DNA: TGTGCCAGCAGTTCCCTCCGACAGGCGAGTTCACCCCTCCACTTT. Protein: CASSSLRQASSPLHF.

The CDR3, as DNA: TGTGCCAGCAGCTCCATAACGGGGGGGTGGGCCCAGTACTTC. Translating it yields CASSSITGGWAQYF. J is TRBJ2-5 and V is TRBV11-2; 8 bases are a match to TRBD2. Germline V lookup: CDR1 SGHAT, CDR2 FQNNGV. The junction had 10 bases not matched to a gene; V was cut back by 4 bases and J by 9 bases. The CDR3 consists of 14 residues.

The rearrangement joins TRBV4-1 to TRBJ1-6; D is unclear. The V and J ends lost 0 bases and 12 bases respectively, with 12 bases between them. The CDR3 consists of 14 residues. From germline, CDR1 is MGHRA and CDR2 YSYEKL. CDR3 sequence reads: CASSQDRGNLPLHF. CDR3 bases: TGCGCCAGCAGCCAAGATCGGGGAAATCTACCCCTCCACTTT.

This chain connects TRBV4-1 to TRBJ1-6; possible D gene TRBD1, 6 bases. This CDR3 spans 12 amino acids. Germline CDR1 is MGHRA and CDR2 is YSYEKL. The ends were cut back, 2 bases at V and 10 bases at J, with 6 bases in the middle. The CDR3 DNA reads as TGCGCCAGCAGCCAACAGGGGTCACCCCTCCACTTT. It translates to CASSQQGSPLHF.

The gene calls are TRBV27 and TRBJ2-1, with TRBD1 identical over 10 bases. Germline V gene lookup returns CDR1 MNHEY and CDR2 SMNVEV (reference sequence). The CDR3 sequence is 18 residues long. With 5 bases clipped from V and 2 bases from J, the junction kept 12 bases outside the gene matches. The CDR3 loop is CASSPNTGTGVPYNEQFF. In DNA, the CDR3 is TGTGCCAGCAGTCCTAATACCGGGACAGGGGTACCCTACAATGAGCAGTTCTTC.

The chain has TRBV4-1 and TRBJ1-5; 8 positions match TRBD1. Unmatched junction bases numbered 1, after V lost 3 bases and J lost 3 bases. The CDR3 consists of 14 residues. Germline V gene lookup returns CDR1 MGHRA and CDR2 YSYEKL. This CDR3 reads CASSQTGANQPQHF. In DNA form, the CDR3 reads TGCGCCAGCAGCCAGACAGGGGCCAATCAGCCCCAGCATTTT.

The V and J genes are TRBV19 and TRBJ2-1, with D possibly being TRBD1 (5 bases). Germline-derived CDR1 and CDR2 are LNHDA and SQIVND (reference sequence). V dropped 2 bases and J dropped 7 bases, with 15 bases sitting between them. The CDR3 is made up of 15 amino acids. The CDR3 protein is CASSITGQGWNEQFF. The DNA for the CDR3 is TGTGCCAGTAGTATAACTGGGCAGGGTTGGAATGAGCAGTTCTTC.

The chain combines TRBV6-1 with TRBJ1-1, with D perhaps matching TRBD1 (6 bases). In germline, CDR1 is MNHNS, CDR2 SASEGT. Trimming left V 8 bases short and J 3 bases short, with 13 bases between. This CDR3 contains 13 residues. CDR3 nucleotides: TGTGCCAGCTCCAGGGGATCTGACACTGAAGCTTTCTTT. As protein: CASSRGSDTEAFF.

J is TRBJ1-1 and V is TRBV10-2; D possibly corresponds to TRBD1 (6 bases). Germline loops: CDR1 WSHSY, CDR2 SAAADI. With 2 bases removed from V and 0 bases from J, the gap between germline ends came to 7 bases. The CDR3 sequence is 14 residues long. CDR3 loop: CASSEQGLNTEAFF. The DNA of the CDR3 is TGCGCCAGCAGTGAGCAGGGGTTGAACACTGAAGCTTTCTTT.

The chain joins TRBV27 to TRBJ1-2, with a possible D match to TRBD1 (5 bases). The CDR3 runs to 14 residues. V was pared by 2 bases and J by 4 bases, with 11 bases between. CDR1 is MNHEY, CDR2 SMNVEV, per germline (reference sequence). As DNA, the CDR3 is TGTGCCAGCAGTTTAGGAGGAGGGGTCTATGGCTACACCTTC. Amino acids: CASSLGGGVYGYTF.